The 28 T cell receptor beta chains given below trace back to one sample, sequenced in a study of cytomegalovirus exposure and HLA in healthy donors listed by TCRdb under 2017. Libraries came from the immunoSEQ multiplex PCR assay. For the multiplex PCR, a mixture combining 60 forward primers for TCR Vbeta segments and 13 reverse primers for TCR Jbeta segments was used. TCRdb carries this immuneACCESS record with in-frame sequences only. Its versions omit some clonotypes, under half of them owing to an unresolved V gene in the studies checked, with the rest unexplained. Across this sample there are 130,000 or so clones, with 75% seen only once. About 3.5% of the sample rests with the top ten. Sequenced sample: PBMCs. These receptors originate from a middle-aged man in good health and CMV-seronegative.

The rearrangement joins TRBV20-1 to TRBJ2-7, with D possibly TRBD2 on 6 matching bases. CDR3 size: 11 residues. The germline V and J ends were trimmed by 7 bases and 1 base, with 8 bases remaining between them. Germline-derived CDR1 and CDR2 are DFQATT and SNEGSKA (reference sequence). CDR3: CSGSGSYEQYF. The CDR3 DNA reads TGCAGTGGTAGCGGTTCCTACGAGCAGTACTTC.

The chain has TRBV6-5 and TRBJ2-7; 7 bases align to TRBD1. The CDR3 has 15 residues. V shed 4 bases, J shed 2 bases, and the junction held 8 bases outside the gene matches. Germline-derived CDR1 and CDR2 are MNHEY and SVGAGI. Here the CDR3 DNA reads TGTGCCAGCAGTTCGCGACAGGGACGCCCCTACGAGCAGTACTTC. Its protein is CASSSRQGRPYEQYF.

The chain uses TRBV5-1 and TRBJ1-6; D is perhaps TRBD1 (5 bases). The V end was cut by 3 bases, the J end by 7 bases, with 23 bases between. Per the germline V gene, CDR1 is SGHRS and CDR2 is YFSETQ. The CDR3 has 18 amino acids. The CDR3 loop reads CASSSFYSEGTLNSPLHF. The CDR3 DNA sequence: TGCGCCAGCAGCTCGTTTTACTCCGAGGGGACTTTGAATTCACCCCTCCACTTT.

This clone turned up a few times. This rearrangement joins TRBV4-2 to TRBJ2-2, with a possible D match to TRBD1 (6 bases). Deletions cut 4 bases from V and 4 bases from J, with 16 bases between. Germline assignment: CDR1 LGHNA and CDR2 YNFKEQ. The CDR3 spans 16 residues. Here the CDR3 reads CASSRGEGDPTGELFF. CDR3 DNA: TGTGCCAGCAGCCGCGGAGAGGGGGATCCCACCGGGGAGCTGTTTTTT.

CDR3 bases: TGCGCCAGCAGCTTAACTAGCGGGGTCTCCTACGAGCAGTACTTC. It is translated as CASSLTSGVSYEQYF. The chain has TRBV5-1 and TRBJ2-7; TRBD2 agrees at 10 bases. The CDR3 length is 15 residues. In germline, CDR1 is SGHRS, CDR2 YFSETQ. The V and J ends lost 2 bases and 0 bases, in that order; junction bases with no gene match: 2. Together with reference TRBV5-1 and TRBJ2-7, the CDR3 gives the full variable domain: KAGVTQTPRYLIKTRGQQVTLSCSPISGHRSVSWYQQTPGQGLQFLFEYFSETQRNKGNFPGRFSGRQFSNSRSEMNVSTLELGDSALYLCASSLTSGVSYEQYFGPGTRLTVT.

The chain is built from TRBV10-3 and TRBJ2-7; D is ambiguous. This CDR3 has 13 amino acids. Between the trimmed V and J ends, which lost 2 bases and 7 bases, there was a span of 12 bases. Germline loops: CDR1 ENHRY, CDR2 SYGVKD. The CDR3 reads CAISEELAEEQYF. The CDR3 DNA is TGTGCCATCAGTGAGGAGTTAGCTGAGGAGCAGTACTTC.

The chain joins TRBV2 to TRBJ2-1; 10 bases map to TRBD2. CDR3 length equals 14 residues. The V and J ends lost 4 bases and 10 bases, in that order; junction bases with no gene match: 7. CDR1 is SNHLY and CDR2 is FYNNEI in the germline V gene. This CDR3 is CASSVTIAGGEQFF. Here the CDR3 DNA reads TGTGCCAGCAGTGTGACCATAGCGGGGGGCGAGCAGTTCTTC. Full variable domain (rest looked up from reference TRBV2 and TRBJ2-1): EPEVTQTPSHQVTQMGQEVILRCVPISNHLYFYWYRQILGQKVEFLVSFYNNEISEKSEIFDDQFSVERPDGSNFTLKIRSTKLEDSAMYFCASSVTIAGGEQFFGPGTRLTVL.

This clone appeared a single time. The chain combines TRBV14 with TRBJ2-1; D may be TRBD2 (6 bases). The CDR3 extends over 18 amino acids. Trimming pared 4 bases from V and 8 bases from J, leaving 27 bases between. Germline lookup yields CDR1 SGHDN and CDR2 FVKESK. The CDR3 sequence: CASSPQPGFNDASDEQFF. Here the CDR3 DNA reads TGTGCCAGCAGCCCCCAACCAGGTTTTAACGATGCTAGCGATGAGCAGTTCTTC.

This clone was detected only a few times. V usage is TRBV29-1 and J usage is TRBJ2-5; TRBD2 matches at 7 bases. Germline-derived CDR1 and CDR2 are SQVTM and ANQGSEA. The trim removed 4 bases at V and 2 bases at J, leaving 4 bases unmatched. This CDR3 spans 13 amino acids. The CDR3 is CSVAPGRQETQYF. The CDR3 nucleotides are TGCAGCGTTGCACCCGGGAGGCAAGAGACCCAGTACTTC.

The J gene is TRBJ1-2, the V gene TRBV29-1; 9 positions agree with TRBD1. The V gene end was trimmed by 0 bases and the J gene end by 0 bases; junction bases not matched to a gene: 8. Germline CDR1 SQVTM, CDR2 ANQGSEA. The CDR3 totals 17 residues. The CDR3 DNA reads as TGCAGCGTTGAAGATGGGGGACAGGGCAGAGCTAACTATGGCTACACCTTC. This sequence encodes CSVEDGGQGRANYGYTF.

This rearrangement joins TRBV4-1 to TRBJ2-5, with 8 positions matching TRBD2. CDR1 MGHRA and CDR2 YSYEKL come from the germline V gene. J gave up 1 base and V 4 bases, and 11 bases lay outside the gene matches. There are 17 residues in the CDR3. CDR3 bases: TGCGCCAGCAGCCCCCGCCCGGGGGGGACCCTCCAAGAGACCCAGTACTTC. Its protein product is CASSPRPGGTLQETQYF.

A few counts support this clone. The J gene is TRBJ2-7, the V gene TRBV5-1, with a weak D call TRBD2 (5 bases). Germline CDR1 is SGHRS and CDR2 is YFSETQ. The CDR3 length is 17 residues. Between the trimmed V and J ends, which lost 0 bases and 7 bases, there was a span of 23 bases. The CDR3: CASSLVVVGGVSGEQYF. CDR3 in DNA: TGCGCCAGCAGCTTGGTGGTAGTCGGTGGTGTCTCGGGGGAGCAGTACTTC.

The chain employs TRBV2 and TRBJ2-5; 7 bases agree with TRBD1. CDR3 length: 14 residues. J was trimmed by 5 bases and V by 10 bases; bases with no gene match: 13. Per germline, CDR1 SNHLY and CDR2 FYNNEI. The CDR3 spells CATQRQGGMETQYF. The CDR3 nucleotides read TGTGCCACCCAGCGACAGGGTGGGATGGAGACCCAGTACTTC.

The chain uses TRBV19 and TRBJ2-1, with D perhaps matching TRBD1 (6 bases). The CDR3 consists of 15 residues. In germline, CDR1 is LNHDA, CDR2 SQIVND (reference sequence). The germline V and J ends were trimmed by 6 bases and 2 bases, with 14 bases remaining between them. This CDR3 reads CASRLRGVPYNEQFF. The CDR3 nucleotides read TGTGCCAGTAGGCTCAGGGGAGTACCCTACAATGAGCAGTTCTTC.

V is TRBV7-9 and J is TRBJ1-3, with D hard to call. V was shortened by 1 base and J by 8 bases, with 18 bases between the two germline ends. There are 16 residues in the CDR3. CDR1 is SEHNR and CDR2 is FQNEAQ in the germline V gene (reference sequence). CDR3 sequence reads: CASSLGQRAEDHTIYF. In nucleotides, the CDR3 is TGTGCCAGCAGCTTAGGCCAACGGGCGGAGGACCACACCATATATTTT.

The chain recombines TRBV29-1 with TRBJ2-2; TRBD1 matches 10 bases. After removal of 4 bases from V and 3 bases from J, the junction contained 11 bases not matched to a gene. The CDR3 spans 17 residues. Germline V lookup: CDR1 SQVTM, CDR2 ANQGSEA. CDR3 DNA sequence: TGCAGCGTTGCGGGGACAGGGGCCCGGGAGGACACCGGGGAGCTGTTTTTT. Amino acids: CSVAGTGAREDTGELFF.

The V call is TRBV27, the J call TRBJ1-2, with D perhaps TRBD1 (6 bases). Per germline, CDR1 MNHEY and CDR2 SMNVEV (reference sequence). This CDR3 is built from 15 residues. Trimming shortened V by 1 base and J by 3 bases, and 12 bases separated the two germline ends. CDR3 bases: TGTGCCAGCAGTTTATACCCCGAGGGGGACTATGGCTACACCTTC. Protein: CASSLYPEGDYGYTF.

The rearrangement joins TRBV19 to TRBJ1-6; D is uncertain. Deletions cut 5 bases from V and 2 bases from J, with 10 bases between. CDR1 is LNHDA, CDR2 SQIVND, per germline (reference sequence). There are 15 residues in the CDR3. CDR3 coding DNA: TGTGCCAGTAGTCGACTGGCCACCTATAATTCACCCCTCCACTTT. Its protein product is CASSRLATYNSPLHF.

This clone was counted a few times. The V call is TRBV6-5, the J call TRBJ1-1; unclear D gene. Between the trimmed V and J ends, which lost 2 bases and 8 bases, there was a span of 9 bases. CDR1 MNHEY and CDR2 SVGAGI come from the germline V gene. The CDR3 has 12 residues. CDR3 amino acids: CASSYEGVEAFF. As DNA, the CDR3 is TGTGCCAGCAGTTACGAGGGAGTCGAAGCTTTCTTT.

The chain employs TRBV28 and TRBJ1-2; D remains ambiguous. V was clipped by 5 bases and J by 8 bases, with 24 bases between them. The CDR3 runs 16 residues. Germline V gives CDR1 MDHEN, CDR2 SYDVKM. CDR3 sequence reads: CASSPDLTALTGGYTF. For the CDR3, the DNA is TGTGCCAGCAGTCCTGATCTGACCGCACTAACCGGGGGCTACACCTTC.

This clone was found a few times. The chain couples TRBV6-6 to TRBJ2-3, with D tentatively TRBD2 (7 bases). The CDR3 loop spans 16 amino acids. V lost 0 bases and J 2 bases, leaving 12 bases between the germline ends. Germline CDR1 is MNHNY and CDR2 is SVGAGI (reference sequence). DNA for the CDR3: TGTGCCAGCAGTTACTCTGGCGGGGGCCCCACAGATACGCAGTATTTT. Translation gives CASSYSGGGPTDTQYF.

This chain connects TRBV18 to TRBJ1-5; D gene unclear. CDR1 is KGHSH and CDR2 is LQKENI in the germline V gene. This CDR3 has 15 amino acids. V was shortened by 3 bases and J by 2 bases, with 11 bases between the two germline ends. CDR3 protein: CASSPGWQGNQPQHF. CDR3 DNA sequence: TGTGCCAGCTCACCGGGTTGGCAGGGCAATCAGCCCCAGCATTTT.

The chain combines TRBV30 with TRBJ2-1, with 14 bases matching TRBD2. After removal of 7 bases from V and 9 bases from J, the junction contained 8 bases not matched to a gene. Germline-derived CDR1 and CDR2 are GTSNPN and SVGIG (reference sequence). The length of the CDR3 is 14 residues. CDR3 bases: TGTGCCTACGAAGGACTAGCGGGGGGTGTTGAGCAGTTCTTC. It yields the protein CAYEGLAGGVEQFF.

This clone was seen a handful of times. The gene calls are TRBV6-1 and TRBJ1-2; no definite D call. CDR1 is MNHNS and CDR2 is SASEGT in the germline V gene. V lost 5 bases and J lost 8, with 18 bases in between. This CDR3 region has 14 residues. The CDR3 sequence: CASSPNDNIRGYTF. In nucleotides, the CDR3 is TGTGCCAGCAGTCCCAACGACAACATAAGGGGCTACACCTTC.

The chain links TRBV29-1 to TRBJ1-1, with D maybe TRBD1 (6 bases). This CDR3 comprises 13 residues. Trimming took 4 bases from V and 3 from J, leaving 12 bases between them. Germline V lookup: CDR1 SQVTM, CDR2 ANQGSEA. Here the CDR3 DNA reads TGCAGCGTTGTGGGAGGGGGGGACACTGAAGCTTTCTTT. The encoded protein is CSVVGGGDTEAFF.

The genes are TRBV6-6 and TRBJ2-5; D might be TRBD2 (7 bases). Germline lookup yields CDR1 MNHNY and CDR2 SVGAGI (reference sequence). V was pared by 5 bases and J by 11 bases, with 21 bases between. This CDR3 has 14 amino acids. The CDR3 reads CASSPGTSTREQYF. The CDR3 coding sequence is TGTGCCAGCAGTCCCGGGACAAGCACGCGGGAGCAGTACTTC.

The J gene is TRBJ2-2, the V gene TRBV7-8; 9 bases match TRBD1. The CDR3 covers 16 residues. The germline gives CDR1 SGHVS, CDR2 FQNEAQ. The J segment lost 6 bases and the V segment lost 6 bases, leaving 11 bases of the junction unmatched. The CDR3 is CASSGTGQLLSGELFF. The CDR3 nucleotides read TGTGCCAGCAGTGGGACAGGGCAGCTCCTATCCGGGGAGCTGTTTTTT.

The chain links TRBV27 to TRBJ2-4; 9 nucleotides align to TRBD1. The CDR3 totals 13 residues. Germline assignment: CDR1 MNHEY and CDR2 SMNVEV (reference sequence). After removal of 6 bases from V and 12 bases from J, the junction contained 9 bases not matched to a gene. The CDR3 DNA sequence: TGTGCCAGCAGACCGTGGGACAGGGTTACTCAGTACTTC. It codes for CASRPWDRVTQYF.